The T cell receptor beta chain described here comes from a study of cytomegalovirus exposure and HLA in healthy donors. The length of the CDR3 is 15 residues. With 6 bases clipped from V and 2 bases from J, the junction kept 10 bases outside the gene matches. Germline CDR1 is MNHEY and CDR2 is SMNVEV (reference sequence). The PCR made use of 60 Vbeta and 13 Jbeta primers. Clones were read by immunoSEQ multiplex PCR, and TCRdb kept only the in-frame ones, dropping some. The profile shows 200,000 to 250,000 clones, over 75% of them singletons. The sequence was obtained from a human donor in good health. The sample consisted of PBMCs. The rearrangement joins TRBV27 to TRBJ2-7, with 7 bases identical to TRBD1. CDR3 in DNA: TGTGCCAGCAGCAAAGGGGGCGCCGGGGCCTACGAGCAGTACTTC. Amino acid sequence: CASSKGGAGAYEQYF.